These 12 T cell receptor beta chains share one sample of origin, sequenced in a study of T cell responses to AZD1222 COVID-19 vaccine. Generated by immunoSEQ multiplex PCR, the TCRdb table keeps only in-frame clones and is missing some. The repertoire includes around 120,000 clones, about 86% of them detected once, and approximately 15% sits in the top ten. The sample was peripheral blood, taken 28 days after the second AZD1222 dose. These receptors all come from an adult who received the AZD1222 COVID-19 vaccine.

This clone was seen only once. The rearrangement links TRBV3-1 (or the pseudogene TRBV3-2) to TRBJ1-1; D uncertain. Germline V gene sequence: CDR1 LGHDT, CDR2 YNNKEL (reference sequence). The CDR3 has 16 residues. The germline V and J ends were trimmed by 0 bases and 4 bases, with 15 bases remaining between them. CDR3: CASSQDLSLEGTEAFF. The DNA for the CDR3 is TGTGCCAGCAGCCAAGACCTAAGCCTCGAGGGCACTGAAGCTTTCTTT.

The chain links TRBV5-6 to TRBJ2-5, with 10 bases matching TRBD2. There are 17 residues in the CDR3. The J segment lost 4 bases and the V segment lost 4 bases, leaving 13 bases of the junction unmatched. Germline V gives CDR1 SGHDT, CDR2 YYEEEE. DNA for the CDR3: TGTGCCAGCAGCCGCTCTAGCGGGAGTCAGTCGGGAGAGACCCAGTACTTC. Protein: CASSRSSGSQSGETQYF.

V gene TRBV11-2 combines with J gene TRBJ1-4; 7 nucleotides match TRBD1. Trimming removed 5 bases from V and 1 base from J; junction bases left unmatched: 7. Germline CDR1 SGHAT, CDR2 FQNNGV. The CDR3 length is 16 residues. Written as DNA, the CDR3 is TGTGCCAGCAGCAACGACAGGGTCCGAACTAATGAAAAACTGTTTTTT. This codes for CASSNDRVRTNEKLFF.

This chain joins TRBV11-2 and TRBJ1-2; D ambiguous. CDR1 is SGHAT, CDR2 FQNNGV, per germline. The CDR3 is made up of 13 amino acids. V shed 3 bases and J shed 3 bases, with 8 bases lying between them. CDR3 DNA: TGTGCCAGCAGCTTGCAGGAGGACTATGGCTACACCTTC. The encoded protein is CASSLQEDYGYTF.

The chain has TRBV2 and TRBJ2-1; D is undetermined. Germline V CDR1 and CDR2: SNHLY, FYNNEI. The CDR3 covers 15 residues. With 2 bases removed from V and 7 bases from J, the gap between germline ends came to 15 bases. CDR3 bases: TGTGCCAGCAGTGAAAAGGGCGCTTGGGGTAATGAGCAGTTCTTC. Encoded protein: CASSEKGAWGNEQFF. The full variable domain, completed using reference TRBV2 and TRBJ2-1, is EPEVTQTPSHQVTQMGQEVILRCVPISNHLYFYWYRQILGQKVEFLVSFYNNEISEKSEIFDDQFSVERPDGSNFTLKIRSTKLEDSAMYFCASSEKGAWGNEQFFGPGTRLTVL.

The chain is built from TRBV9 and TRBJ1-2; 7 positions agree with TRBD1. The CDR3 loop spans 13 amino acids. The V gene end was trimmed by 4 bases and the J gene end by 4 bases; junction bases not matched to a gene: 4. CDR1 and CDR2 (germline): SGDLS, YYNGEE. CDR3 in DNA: TGTGCCAGCAGCCCGGGACAGATCTATGGCTACACCTTC. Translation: CASSPGQIYGYTF. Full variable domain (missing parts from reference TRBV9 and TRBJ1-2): DSGVTQTPKHLITATGQRVTLRCSPRSGDLSVYWYQQSLDQGLQFLIQYYNGEERAKGNILERFSAQQFPDLHSELNLSSLELGDSALYFCASSPGQIYGYTFGSGTRLTVV.

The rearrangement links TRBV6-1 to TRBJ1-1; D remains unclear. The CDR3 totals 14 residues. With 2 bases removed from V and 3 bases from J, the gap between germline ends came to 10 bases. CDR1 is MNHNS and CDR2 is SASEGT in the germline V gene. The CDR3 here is CASSERSVDTEAFF. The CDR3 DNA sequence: TGTGCCAGCAGTGAAAGATCAGTGGACACTGAAGCTTTCTTT.

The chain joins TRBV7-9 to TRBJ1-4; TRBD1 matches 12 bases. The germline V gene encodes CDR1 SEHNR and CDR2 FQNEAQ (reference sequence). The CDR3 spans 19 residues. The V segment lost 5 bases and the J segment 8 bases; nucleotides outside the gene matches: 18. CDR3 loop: CASSPGGTGGARSGEKLFF. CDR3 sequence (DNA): TGTGCCAGCAGCCCCGGCGGGACAGGGGGCGCAAGGTCGGGAGAAAAACTGTTTTTT.

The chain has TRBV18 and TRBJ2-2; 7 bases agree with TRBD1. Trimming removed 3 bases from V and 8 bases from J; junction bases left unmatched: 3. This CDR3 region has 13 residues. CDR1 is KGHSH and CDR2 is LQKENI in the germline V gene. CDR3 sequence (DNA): TGTGCCAGCTCACCGGGACAGACAGGGGAGCTGTTTTTT. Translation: CASSPGQTGELFF.

The CDR3 is CASSAPRTKTEAFF. In nucleotides, the CDR3 is TGTGCCAGCAGTGCCCCTAGGACGAAGACTGAAGCTTTCTTT. The rearrangement joins TRBV28 to TRBJ1-1; D gene uncertain. V lost 5 bases to trimming and J lost 5 bases, with 15 bases between them. CDR3 length equals 14 residues. Germline CDR1 reads MDHEN; CDR2 reads SYDVKM.

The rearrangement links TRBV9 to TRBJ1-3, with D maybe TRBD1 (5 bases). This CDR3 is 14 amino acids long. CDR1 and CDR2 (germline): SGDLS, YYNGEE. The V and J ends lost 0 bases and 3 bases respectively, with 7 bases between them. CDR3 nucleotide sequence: TGTGCCAGCAGCGTAGGCCAGGGTGGAAACACCATATATTTT. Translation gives CASSVGQGGNTIYF.

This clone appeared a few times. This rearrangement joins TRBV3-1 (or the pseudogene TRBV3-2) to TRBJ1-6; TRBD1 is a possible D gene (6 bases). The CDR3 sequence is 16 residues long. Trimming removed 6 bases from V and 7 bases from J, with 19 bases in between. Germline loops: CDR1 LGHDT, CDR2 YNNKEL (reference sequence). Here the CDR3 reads CASSPGGGVANSPLHF. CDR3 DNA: TGTGCCAGCAGTCCGGGAGGGGGAGTGGCGAATTCACCCCTCCACTTT.